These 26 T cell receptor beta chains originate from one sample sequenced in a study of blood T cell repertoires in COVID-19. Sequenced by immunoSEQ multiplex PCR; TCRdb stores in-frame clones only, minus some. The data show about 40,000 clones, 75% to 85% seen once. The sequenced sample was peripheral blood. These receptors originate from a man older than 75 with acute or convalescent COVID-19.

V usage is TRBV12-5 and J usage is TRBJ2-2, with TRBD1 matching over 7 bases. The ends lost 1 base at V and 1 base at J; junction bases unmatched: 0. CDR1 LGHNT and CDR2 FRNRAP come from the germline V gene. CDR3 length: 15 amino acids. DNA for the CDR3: TGTGCTAGTGGTTTGGGACAGGGGAACACCGGGGAGCTGTTTTTT. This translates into CASGLGQGNTGELFF. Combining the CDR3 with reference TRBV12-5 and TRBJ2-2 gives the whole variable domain DARVTQTPRHKVTEMGQEVTMRCQPILGHNTVFWYRQTMMQGLELLAYFRNRAPLDDSGMPKDRFSAEMPDATLATLKIQPSEPRDSAVYFCASGLGQGNTGELFFGEGSRLTVL.

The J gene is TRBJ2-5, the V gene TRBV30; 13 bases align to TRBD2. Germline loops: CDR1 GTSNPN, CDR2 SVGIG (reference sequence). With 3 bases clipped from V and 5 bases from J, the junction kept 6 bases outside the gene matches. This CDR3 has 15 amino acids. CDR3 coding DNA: TGTGCCTGGAGCCCGGGACTAGCGGGATTGGAGACCCAGTACTTC. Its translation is CAWSPGLAGLETQYF.

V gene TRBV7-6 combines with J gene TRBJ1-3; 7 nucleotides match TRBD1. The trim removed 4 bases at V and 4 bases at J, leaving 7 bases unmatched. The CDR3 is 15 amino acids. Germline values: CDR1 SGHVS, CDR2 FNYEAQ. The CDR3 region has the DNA TGTGCCAGCAGCTCCCGACAGGGAACCGGAAACACCATATATTTT. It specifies CASSSRQGTGNTIYF.

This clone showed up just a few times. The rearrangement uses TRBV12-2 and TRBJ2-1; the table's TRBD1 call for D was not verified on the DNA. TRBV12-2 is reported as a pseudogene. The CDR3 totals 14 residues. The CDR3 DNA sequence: TGTGCAAGTCGCCGCGGGACAGGGGGCGGTGAGCAGTTCTTC. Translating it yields CASRRGTGGGEQFF.

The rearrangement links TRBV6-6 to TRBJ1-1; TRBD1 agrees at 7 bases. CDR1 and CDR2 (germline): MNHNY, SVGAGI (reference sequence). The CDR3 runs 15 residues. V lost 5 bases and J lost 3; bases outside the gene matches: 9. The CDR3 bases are TGTGCCAGCAGTAGTAGGACAGGAGGGGACACTGAAGCTTTCTTT. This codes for CASSSRTGGDTEAFF.

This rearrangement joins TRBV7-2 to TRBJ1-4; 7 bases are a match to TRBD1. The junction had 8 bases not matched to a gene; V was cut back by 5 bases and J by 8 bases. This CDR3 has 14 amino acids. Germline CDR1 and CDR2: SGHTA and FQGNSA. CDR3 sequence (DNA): TGTGCCAGCAGCCGTGTGGAAGGGGGCGAAAAACTGTTTTTT. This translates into CASSRVEGGEKLFF.

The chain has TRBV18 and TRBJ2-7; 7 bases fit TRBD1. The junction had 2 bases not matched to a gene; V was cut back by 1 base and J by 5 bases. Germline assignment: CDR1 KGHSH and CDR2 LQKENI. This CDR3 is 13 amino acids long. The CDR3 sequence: CASSPQGANEQYF. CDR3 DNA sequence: TGTGCCAGCTCACCACAGGGGGCAAACGAGCAGTACTTC.

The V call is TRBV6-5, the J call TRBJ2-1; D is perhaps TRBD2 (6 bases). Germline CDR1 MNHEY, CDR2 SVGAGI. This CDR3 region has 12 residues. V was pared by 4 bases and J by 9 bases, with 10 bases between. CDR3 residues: CASSSTSREQFF. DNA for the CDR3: TGTGCCAGCAGTTCGACTAGTCGTGAGCAGTTCTTC.

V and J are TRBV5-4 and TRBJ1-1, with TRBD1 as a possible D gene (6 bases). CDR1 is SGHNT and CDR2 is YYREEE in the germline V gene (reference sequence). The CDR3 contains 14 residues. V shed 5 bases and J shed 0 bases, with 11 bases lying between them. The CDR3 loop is CASSLDSMNTEAFF. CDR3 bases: TGTGCCAGCAGTCTGGACAGCATGAACACTGAAGCTTTCTTT.

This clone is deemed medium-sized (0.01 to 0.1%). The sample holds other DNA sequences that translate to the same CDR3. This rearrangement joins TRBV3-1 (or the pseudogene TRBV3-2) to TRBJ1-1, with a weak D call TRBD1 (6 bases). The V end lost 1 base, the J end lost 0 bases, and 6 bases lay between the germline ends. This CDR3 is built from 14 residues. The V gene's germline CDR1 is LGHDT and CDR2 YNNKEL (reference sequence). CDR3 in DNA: TGTGCCAGCAGCCAAGGGACAGTGAACACTGAAGCTTTCTTT. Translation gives CASSQGTVNTEAFF.

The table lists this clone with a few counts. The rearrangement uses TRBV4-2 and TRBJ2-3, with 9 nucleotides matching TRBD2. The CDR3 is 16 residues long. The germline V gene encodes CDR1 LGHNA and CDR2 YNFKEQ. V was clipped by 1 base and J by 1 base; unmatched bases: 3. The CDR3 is CASSQGSSGGTDTQYF. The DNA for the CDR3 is TGTGCCAGCAGCCAAGGGTCTAGCGGGGGCACAGATACGCAGTATTTT.

CDR3 loop: CASSQESNEKLFF. DNA of the CDR3: TGTGCCAGCAGCCAAGAGAGCAATGAAAAACTGTTTTTT. The V and J genes are TRBV3-1 (or the pseudogene TRBV3-2) and TRBJ1-4; unclear D gene. CDR1 LGHDT and CDR2 YNNKEL come from the germline V gene (reference sequence). Trimming pared 0 bases from V and 5 bases from J, leaving 4 bases between. The CDR3 is 13 residues long.

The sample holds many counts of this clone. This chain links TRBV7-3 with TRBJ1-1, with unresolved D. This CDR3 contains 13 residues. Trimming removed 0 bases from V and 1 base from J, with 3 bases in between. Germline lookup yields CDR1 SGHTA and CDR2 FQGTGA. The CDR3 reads CASSLTANTEAFF. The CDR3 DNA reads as TGTGCCAGCAGCTTAACAGCGAACACTGAAGCTTTCTTT.

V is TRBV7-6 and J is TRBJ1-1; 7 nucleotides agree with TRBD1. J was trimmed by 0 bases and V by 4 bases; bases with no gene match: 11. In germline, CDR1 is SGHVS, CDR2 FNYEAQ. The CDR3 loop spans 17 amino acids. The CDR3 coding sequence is TGTGCCAGCAGCTCCCTAGCCCCACAGGGGATGAACACTGAAGCTTTCTTT. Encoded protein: CASSSLAPQGMNTEAFF.

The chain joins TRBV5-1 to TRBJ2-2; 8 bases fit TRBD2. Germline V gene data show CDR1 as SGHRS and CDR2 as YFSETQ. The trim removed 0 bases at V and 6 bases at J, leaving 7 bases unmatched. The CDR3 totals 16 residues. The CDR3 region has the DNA TGCGCCAGCAGCTTGGCCCGCTCGGGGGGGGCCGGGGAGCTGTTTTTT. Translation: CASSLARSGGAGELFF.

The CDR3 sequence is CASSAYYEQYF. CDR3 coding DNA: TGTGCCAGCAGCGCCTATTACGAGCAGTACTTC. The rearrangement joins TRBV5-6 to TRBJ2-7; D uncertain. The CDR3 spans 11 residues. Germline V gives CDR1 SGHDT, CDR2 YYEEEE. Trimming removed 4 bases from V and 4 bases from J, with 6 bases in between.

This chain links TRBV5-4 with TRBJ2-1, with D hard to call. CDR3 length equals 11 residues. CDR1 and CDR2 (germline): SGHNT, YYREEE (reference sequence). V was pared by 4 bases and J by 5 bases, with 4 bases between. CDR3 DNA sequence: TGTGCCAGCAGCGCGGACAATGAGCAGTTCTTC. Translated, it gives CASSADNEQFF.

The CDR3 nucleotides are TGTGCCAGCAGCCGACAGTTAACCGGGGAGCTGTTTTTT. This sequence encodes CASSRQLTGELFF. The V gene is TRBV3-1 (or the pseudogene TRBV3-2), the J gene TRBJ2-2; a possible D gene is TRBD1 (5 bases). The ends were cut back, 4 bases at V and 5 bases at J, with 8 bases in the middle. This CDR3 is 13 amino acids long. The V gene's germline CDR1 is LGHDT and CDR2 YNNKEL (reference sequence).

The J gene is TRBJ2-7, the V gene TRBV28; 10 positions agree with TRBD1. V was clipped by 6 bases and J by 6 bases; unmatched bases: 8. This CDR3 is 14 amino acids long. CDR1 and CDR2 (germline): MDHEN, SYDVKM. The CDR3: CASSGGDRGGEQYF. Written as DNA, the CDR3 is TGTGCCAGCAGCGGGGGGGACAGGGGAGGCGAGCAGTACTTC.

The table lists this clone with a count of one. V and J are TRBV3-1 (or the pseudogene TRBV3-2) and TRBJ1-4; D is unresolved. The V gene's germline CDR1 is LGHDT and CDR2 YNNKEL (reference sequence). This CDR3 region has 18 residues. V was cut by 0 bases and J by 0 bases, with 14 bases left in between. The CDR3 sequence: CASSQDEFGFATNEKLFF. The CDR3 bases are TGTGCCAGCAGCCAAGATGAATTCGGGTTTGCAACTAATGAAAAACTGTTTTTT.

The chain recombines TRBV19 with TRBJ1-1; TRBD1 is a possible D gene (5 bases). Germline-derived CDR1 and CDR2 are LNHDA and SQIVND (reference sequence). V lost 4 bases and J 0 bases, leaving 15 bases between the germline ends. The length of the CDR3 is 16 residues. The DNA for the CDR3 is TGTGCCAGTAGTACCACTGCGACAGTTTTGAACACTGAAGCTTTCTTT. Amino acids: CASSTTATVLNTEAFF. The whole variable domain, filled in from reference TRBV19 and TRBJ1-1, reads DGGITQSPKYLFRKEGQNVTLSCEQNLNHDAMYWYRQDPGQGLRLIYYSQIVNDFQKGDIAEGYSVSREKKESFPLTVTSAQKNPTAFYLCASSTTATVLNTEAFFGQGTRLTVV.

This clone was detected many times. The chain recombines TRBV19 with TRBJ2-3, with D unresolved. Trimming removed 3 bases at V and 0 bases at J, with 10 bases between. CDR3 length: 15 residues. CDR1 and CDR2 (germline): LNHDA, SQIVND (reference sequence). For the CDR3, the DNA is TGTGCCAGTAGTATTGGTCGAACTAGCACAGATACGCAGTATTTT. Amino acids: CASSIGRTSTDTQYF.

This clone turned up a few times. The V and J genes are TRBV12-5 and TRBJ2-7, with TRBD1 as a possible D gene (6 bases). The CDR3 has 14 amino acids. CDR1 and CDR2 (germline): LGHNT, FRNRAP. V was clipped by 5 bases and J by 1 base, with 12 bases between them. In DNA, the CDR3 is TGTGCTAGTGGTCCGTCGGACAGATCCTACGAGCAGTACTTC. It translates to CASGPSDRSYEQYF.

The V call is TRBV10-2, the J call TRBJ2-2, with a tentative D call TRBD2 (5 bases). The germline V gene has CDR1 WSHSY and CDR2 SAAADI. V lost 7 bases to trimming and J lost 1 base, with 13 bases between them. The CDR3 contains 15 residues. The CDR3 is CASMRERGNTGELFF. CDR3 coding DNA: TGCGCCAGCATGCGCGAACGGGGGAACACCGGGGAGCTGTTTTTT.

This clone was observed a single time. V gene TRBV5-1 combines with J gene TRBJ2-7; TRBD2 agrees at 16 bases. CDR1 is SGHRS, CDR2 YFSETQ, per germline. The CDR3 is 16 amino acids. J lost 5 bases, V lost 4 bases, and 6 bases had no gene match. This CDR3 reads CASSGGLAGGYDEQYF. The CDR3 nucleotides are TGCGCCAGCAGCGGGGGACTAGCGGGAGGGTACGACGAGCAGTACTTC.

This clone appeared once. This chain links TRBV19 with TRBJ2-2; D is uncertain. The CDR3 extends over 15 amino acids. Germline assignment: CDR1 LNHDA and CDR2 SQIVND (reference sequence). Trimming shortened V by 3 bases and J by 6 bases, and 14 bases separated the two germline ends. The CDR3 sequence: CASSISYSRAGELFF. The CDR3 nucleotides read TGTGCCAGTAGTATTAGTTATAGCCGCGCCGGGGAGCTGTTTTTT.